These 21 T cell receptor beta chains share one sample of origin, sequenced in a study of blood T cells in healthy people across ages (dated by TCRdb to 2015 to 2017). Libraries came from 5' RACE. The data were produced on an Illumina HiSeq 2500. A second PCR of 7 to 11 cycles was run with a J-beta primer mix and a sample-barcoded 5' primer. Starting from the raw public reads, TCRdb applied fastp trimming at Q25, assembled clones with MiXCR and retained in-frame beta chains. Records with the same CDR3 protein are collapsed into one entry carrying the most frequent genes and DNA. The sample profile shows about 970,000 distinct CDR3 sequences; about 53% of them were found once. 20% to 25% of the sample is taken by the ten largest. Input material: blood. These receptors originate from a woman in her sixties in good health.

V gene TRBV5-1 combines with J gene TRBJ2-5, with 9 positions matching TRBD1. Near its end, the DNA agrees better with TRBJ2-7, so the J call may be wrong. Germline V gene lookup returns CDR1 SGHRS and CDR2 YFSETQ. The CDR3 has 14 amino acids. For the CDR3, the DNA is TGCGCCAGCAGCTTGGAAGGGACAGGGTTCGAGCAGTACTTC. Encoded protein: CASSLEGTGFEQYF.

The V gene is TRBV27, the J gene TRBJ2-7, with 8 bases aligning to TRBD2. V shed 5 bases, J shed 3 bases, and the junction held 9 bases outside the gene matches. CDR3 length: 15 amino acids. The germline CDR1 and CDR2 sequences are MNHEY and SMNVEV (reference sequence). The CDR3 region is CASSVGIAGNYEQYF. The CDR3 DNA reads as TGTGCCAGCAGTGTCGGGATAGCGGGAAACTACGAGCAGTACTTC.

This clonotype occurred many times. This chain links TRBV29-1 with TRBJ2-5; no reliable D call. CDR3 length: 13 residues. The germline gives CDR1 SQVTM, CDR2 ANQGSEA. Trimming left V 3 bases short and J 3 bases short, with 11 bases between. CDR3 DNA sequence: TGCAGCGTTGACGACACGGTAAAAGAGACCCAGTACTTC. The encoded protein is CSVDDTVKETQYF.

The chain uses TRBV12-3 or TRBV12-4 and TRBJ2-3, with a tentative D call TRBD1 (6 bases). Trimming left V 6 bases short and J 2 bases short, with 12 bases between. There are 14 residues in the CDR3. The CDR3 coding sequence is TGTGCCAGCAGCAACCGGGACACCACAGATACGCAGTATTTT. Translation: CASSNRDTTDTQYF.

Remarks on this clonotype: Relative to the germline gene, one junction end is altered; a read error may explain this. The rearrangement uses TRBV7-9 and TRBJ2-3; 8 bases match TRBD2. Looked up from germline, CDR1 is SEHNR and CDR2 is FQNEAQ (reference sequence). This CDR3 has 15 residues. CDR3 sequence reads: CASSPSGTRADTRYF. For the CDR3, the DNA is TGTGCCAGCAGCCCGTCCGGGACTAGGGCAGATACGCGGTATTTT.

Here the CDR3 DNA reads TGTGCCAGCAGTGGATTTATGCAGTATCCCGGGGAGCTGTTTTTT. Its translation is CASSGFMQYPGELFF. The chain carries TRBV2 and TRBJ2-2; D call uncertain. CDR3 length equals 15 residues. Germline CDR1 is SNHLY and CDR2 is FYNNEI. Between the trimmed V and J ends, which lost 4 bases and 6 bases, there was a span of 15 bases.

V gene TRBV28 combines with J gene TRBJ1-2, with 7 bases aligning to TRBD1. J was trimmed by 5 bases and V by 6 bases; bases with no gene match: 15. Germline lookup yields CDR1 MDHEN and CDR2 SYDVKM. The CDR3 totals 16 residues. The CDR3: CASSPRSEGAGYGYTF. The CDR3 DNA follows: TGTGCCAGCAGCCCCCGAAGCGAGGGGGCTGGGTATGGCTACACCTTC.

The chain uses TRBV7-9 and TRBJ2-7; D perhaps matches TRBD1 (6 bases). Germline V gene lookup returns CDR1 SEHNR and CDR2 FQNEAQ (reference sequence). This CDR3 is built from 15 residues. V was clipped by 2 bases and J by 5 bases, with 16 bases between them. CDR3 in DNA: TGTGCCAGCAGCTTAAATCAACAGGGCTCAAACGAGCAGTACTTC. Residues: CASSLNQQGSNEQYF.

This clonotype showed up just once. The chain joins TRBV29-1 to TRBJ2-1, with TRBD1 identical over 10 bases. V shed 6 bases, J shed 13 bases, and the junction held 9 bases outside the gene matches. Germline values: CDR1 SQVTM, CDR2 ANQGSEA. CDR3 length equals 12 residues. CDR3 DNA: TGCAGCGTGGGGACAGGGGAAGAGACCCAGTTCTTC. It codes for CSVGTGEETQFF.

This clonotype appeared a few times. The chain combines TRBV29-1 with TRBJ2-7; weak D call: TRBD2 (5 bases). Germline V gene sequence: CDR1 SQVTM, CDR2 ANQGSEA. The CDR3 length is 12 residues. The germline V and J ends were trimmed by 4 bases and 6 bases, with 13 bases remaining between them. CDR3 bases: TGCAGCGTTGGAACACCCGGGGTCGAGCAGTACTTC. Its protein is CSVGTPGVEQYF.

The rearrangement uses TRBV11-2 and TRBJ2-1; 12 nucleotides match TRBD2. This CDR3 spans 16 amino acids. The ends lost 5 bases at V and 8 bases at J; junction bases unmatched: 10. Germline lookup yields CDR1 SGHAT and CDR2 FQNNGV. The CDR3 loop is CASSPKLAGGIHEQFF. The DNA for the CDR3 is TGTGCCAGCAGCCCAAAGCTAGCGGGAGGGATCCATGAGCAGTTCTTC.

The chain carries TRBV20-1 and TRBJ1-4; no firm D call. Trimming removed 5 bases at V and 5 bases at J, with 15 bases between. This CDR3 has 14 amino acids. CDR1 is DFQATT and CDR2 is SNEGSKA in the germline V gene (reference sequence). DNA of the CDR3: TGCAGTGCTCATAACTCTTTGGGGAATGAAAAACTGTTTTTT. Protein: CSAHNSLGNEKLFF.

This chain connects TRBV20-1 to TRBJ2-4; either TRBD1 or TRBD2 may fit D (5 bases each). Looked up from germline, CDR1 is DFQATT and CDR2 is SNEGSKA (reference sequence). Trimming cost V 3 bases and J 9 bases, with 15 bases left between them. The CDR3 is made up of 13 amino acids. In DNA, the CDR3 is TGCAGTGCTAGCGGTACCGGGGCTAGCATTCAGTACTTC. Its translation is CSASGTGASIQYF.

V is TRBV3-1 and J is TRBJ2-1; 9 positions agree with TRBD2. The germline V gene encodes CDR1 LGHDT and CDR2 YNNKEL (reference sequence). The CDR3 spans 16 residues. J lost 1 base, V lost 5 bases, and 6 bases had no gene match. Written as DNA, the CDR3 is TGTGCCAGCAGCTCTGATAGCGGGAGTTCCTACAATGAGCAGTTCTTC. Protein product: CASSSDSGSSYNEQFF.

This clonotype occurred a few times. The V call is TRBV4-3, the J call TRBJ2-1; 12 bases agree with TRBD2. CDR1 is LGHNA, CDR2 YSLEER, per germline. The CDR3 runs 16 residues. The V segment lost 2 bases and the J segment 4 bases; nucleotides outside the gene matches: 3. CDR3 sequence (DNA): TGCGCCAGCAGCCAATCAGGACTAGCGGGGTACAATGAGCAGTTCTTC. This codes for CASSQSGLAGYNEQFF.

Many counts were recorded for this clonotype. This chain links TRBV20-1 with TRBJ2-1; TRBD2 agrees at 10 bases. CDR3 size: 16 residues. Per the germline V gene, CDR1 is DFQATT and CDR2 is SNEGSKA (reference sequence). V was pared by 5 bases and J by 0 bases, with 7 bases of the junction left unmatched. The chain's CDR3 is CSARLASGSSYNEQFF. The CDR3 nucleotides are TGCAGTGCTCGTCTGGCTAGCGGGAGCTCCTACAATGAGCAGTTCTTC.

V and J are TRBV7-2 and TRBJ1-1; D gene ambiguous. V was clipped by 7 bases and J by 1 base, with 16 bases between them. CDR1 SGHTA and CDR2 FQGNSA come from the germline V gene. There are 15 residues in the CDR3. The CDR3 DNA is TGTGCCAGCATTCCGAGGCCGGGATCGAACACTGAAGCTTTCTTT. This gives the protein CASIPRPGSNTEAFF.

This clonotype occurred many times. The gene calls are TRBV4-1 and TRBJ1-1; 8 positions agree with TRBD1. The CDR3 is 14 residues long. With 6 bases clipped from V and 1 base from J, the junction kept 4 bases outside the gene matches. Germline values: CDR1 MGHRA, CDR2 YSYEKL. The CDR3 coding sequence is TGCGCCAGCAGTTACAGGGGGGGGAACACTGAAGCTTTCTTT. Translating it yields CASSYRGGNTEAFF.

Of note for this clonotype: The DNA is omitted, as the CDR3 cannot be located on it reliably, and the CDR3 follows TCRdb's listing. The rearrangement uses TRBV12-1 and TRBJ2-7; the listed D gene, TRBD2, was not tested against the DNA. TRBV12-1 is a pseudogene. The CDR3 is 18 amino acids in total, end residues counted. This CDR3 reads CASSFVWVAGGSSYEQYF.

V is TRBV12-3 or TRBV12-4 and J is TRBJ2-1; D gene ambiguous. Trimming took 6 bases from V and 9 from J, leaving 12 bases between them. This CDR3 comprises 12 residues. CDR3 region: CASSKTHGEQFF. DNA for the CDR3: TGTGCCAGCAGCAAGACCCACGGTGAGCAGTTCTTC.

The CDR3 loop reads CAWGVGSSTDTQYF. The CDR3, as DNA: TGTGCCTGGGGAGTAGGGAGCAGCACAGATACGCAGTATTTT. This chain joins TRBV30 and TRBJ2-3; a weak D match, TRBD2 (5 bases). The CDR3 runs 14 residues. Germline V gene sequence: CDR1 GTSNPN, CDR2 SVGIG (reference sequence). Between the trimmed V and J ends, which lost 5 bases and 0 bases, there was a span of 12 bases.